This entry describes one TCR beta chain. Its antigen is as yet unknown. The source of the sample is a study of T cells in localized non-small cell lung cancer. Looked up from germline, CDR1 is KGHSH and CDR2 is LQKENI. V lost 2 bases, J lost 3 bases, and 4 bases stayed unmatched. This CDR3 region has 15 residues. Findings and limits, study-wide: Only one tumor region was sequenced, so heterogeneity remains possible.

The assay was immunoSEQ multiplex PCR, and TCRdb's table has in-frame clones only and misses some. Of over 15,000 clones in the sample, roughly 81% were seen once. The sample was peripheral blood, taken before any cancer treatment. The TCR was taken from a male donor at least 60 years old with stage I lung adenocarcinoma. The rearrangement links TRBV18 to TRBJ2-3; TRBD1 matches at 8 bases. CDR3 loop: CASSPNRGDTDTQYF. The CDR3 DNA follows: TGTGCCAGCTCACCAAACAGGGGGGATACAGATACGCAGTATTTT.